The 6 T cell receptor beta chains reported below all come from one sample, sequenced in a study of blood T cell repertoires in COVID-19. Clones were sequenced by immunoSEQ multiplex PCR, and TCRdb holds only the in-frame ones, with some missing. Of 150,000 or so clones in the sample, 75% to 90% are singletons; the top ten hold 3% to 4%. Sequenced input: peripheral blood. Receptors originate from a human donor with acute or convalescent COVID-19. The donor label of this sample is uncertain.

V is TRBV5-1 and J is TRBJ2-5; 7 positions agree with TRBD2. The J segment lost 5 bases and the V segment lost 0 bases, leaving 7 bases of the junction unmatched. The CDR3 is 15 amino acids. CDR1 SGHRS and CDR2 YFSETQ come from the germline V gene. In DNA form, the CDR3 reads TGCGCCAGCAGCTTGGCCCTGGGGGGGGATGAGACCCAGTACTTC. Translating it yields CASSLALGGDETQYF.

The CDR3 reads CASSPSVPEAFF. The CDR3 nucleotides read TGTGCCAGCAGTCCTTCCGTCCCTGAAGCTTTCTTT. The rearrangement joins TRBV28 to TRBJ1-1; D is ambiguous. Trimming cost V 5 bases and J 6 bases, with 10 bases left between them. Germline CDR1 and CDR2: MDHEN and SYDVKM. The CDR3 has 12 residues.

The CDR3: CASSYSWSGGTEQYF. In DNA form, the CDR3 reads TGTGCCAGCAGTTACTCGTGGTCAGGGGGTACCGAGCAGTACTTC. The chain couples TRBV6-5 to TRBJ2-7; 7 nucleotides match TRBD1. Germline loops: CDR1 MNHEY, CDR2 SVGAGI. The CDR3 is 15 amino acids. Germline trimming cut 0 bases from V and 6 bases from J; bases unmatched to any gene: 8.

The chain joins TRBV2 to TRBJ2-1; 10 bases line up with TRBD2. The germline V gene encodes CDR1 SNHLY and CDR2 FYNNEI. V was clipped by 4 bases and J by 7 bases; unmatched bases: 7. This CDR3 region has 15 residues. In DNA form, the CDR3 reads TGTGCCAGCAGTGCGGCTAGCGGGGGAGGAAATGAGCAGTTCTTC. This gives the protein CASSAASGGGNEQFF.

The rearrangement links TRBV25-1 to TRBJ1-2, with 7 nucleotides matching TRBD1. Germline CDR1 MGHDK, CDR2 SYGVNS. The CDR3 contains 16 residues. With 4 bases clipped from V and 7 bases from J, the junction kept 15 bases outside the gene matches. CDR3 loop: CASSGFTGEILGGYTF. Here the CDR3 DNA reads TGTGCCAGCAGTGGGTTTACAGGGGAGATCCTCGGTGGCTACACCTTC.

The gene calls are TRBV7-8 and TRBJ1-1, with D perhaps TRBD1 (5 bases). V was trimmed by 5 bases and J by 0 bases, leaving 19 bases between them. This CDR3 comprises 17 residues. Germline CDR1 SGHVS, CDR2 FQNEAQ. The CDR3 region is CASSPPRTKMMNTEAFF. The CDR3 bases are TGTGCCAGCAGCCCTCCCAGGACAAAAATGATGAACACTGAAGCTTTCTTT.